This TCR beta chain emerged from a study of T cells in Graves' hyperthyroidism and ophthalmopathy. Findings of the study overall: Blood also showed most of the thyroid clonotypes that were expanded above 0.001.

TCR beta CDR3 regions were amplified from RNA transcripts. The HTBI set primed first-round TCR CDR3 RT-PCR. TCRdb re-called the multiplex PCR reads through MiXCR, storing one row per CDR3 protein. The profile covers roughly 500,000 distinct CDR3 sequences, with about 45% appearing a single time and under 20% taken by the ten largest. Exclusion of a patient resulted from uncontrolled infection, other autoimmune disease, pregnancy or lactation. Diagnoses used clinical symptoms, serum thyroxine and TRAb, thyroid ultrasound and orbital computed tomography. Looked up from germline, CDR1 is LGHNA and CDR2 is YNFKEQ. The CDR3 runs to 14 residues. Trimming stripped 1 base from V and 14 bases from J, with 18 bases between. Points on this clonotype: Its antigen is still unknown.

The material sequenced was peripheral blood or thyroid tissue (not recorded which). This TCR derives from an adult woman with Graves' disease, either hyperthyroidism or ophthalmopathy (not recorded which). The chain has TRBV4-2 and TRBJ1-5; D may be TRBD1 (6 bases). CDR3 sequence (DNA): TGTGCCAGCAGCCAAGTTTCCGGGGGGGCCTACGAGCATTTT. Amino acid sequence: CASSQVSGGAYEHF.